These 8 T cell receptor beta chains originate from one sample sequenced in a study of technical replicates of blood from several donors. Here immunoSEQ multiplex PCR was the method, and the copy in TCRdb shows in-frame clones only, minus some. Of approximately 79,000 clones detected, approximately 97% appear once; the ten largest clones hold roughly 0.2%. The sample was T cells isolated from PBMCs. The origin of the receptors is a human donor in good health.

This chain joins TRBV6-5 and TRBJ2-7; 7 bases are shared with TRBD2. The V gene end was trimmed by 2 bases and the J gene end by 4 bases; junction bases not matched to a gene: 5. In germline, CDR1 is MNHEY, CDR2 SVGAGI. The CDR3 runs 14 residues. The CDR3: CASSYEGLGYEQYF. CDR3 DNA: TGTGCCAGCAGTTACGAAGGACTAGGTTACGAGCAGTACTTC.

The gene calls are TRBV11-2 and TRBJ1-1; D uncertain. CDR1 SGHAT and CDR2 FQNNGV come from the germline V gene. The CDR3 totals 11 residues. The V gene lost 5 bases and the J gene lost 7 bases, with 8 bases spanning the gap. The CDR3 reads CASSQALEAFF. The CDR3 region has the DNA TGTGCCAGCAGCCAGGCCCTTGAAGCTTTCTTT.

This chain links TRBV10-3 with TRBJ2-2; 8 bases line up with TRBD2. This CDR3 contains 15 residues. Looked up from germline, CDR1 is ENHRY and CDR2 is SYGVKD. After removal of 10 bases from V and 0 bases from J, the junction contained 7 bases not matched to a gene. CDR3 loop: CATTTSGTNTGELFF. The DNA of the CDR3 is TGTGCCACCACCACTAGCGGAACGAACACCGGGGAGCTGTTTTTT.

The rearrangement uses TRBV25-1 and TRBJ1-2, with D unresolved. Germline V gene sequence: CDR1 MGHDK, CDR2 SYGVNS. V dropped 0 bases and J dropped 8 bases, with 13 bases sitting between them. The CDR3 loop spans 14 amino acids. DNA for the CDR3: TGTGCCAGCAGTGAATATCGGGGTATTGGGGGCTACACCTTC. Amino acids: CASSEYRGIGGYTF.

This chain connects TRBV14 to TRBJ2-7; D is uncertain. Germline V gene data show CDR1 as SGHDN and CDR2 as FVKESK. The CDR3 is 12 residues long. Trimming shortened V by 2 bases and J by 4 bases, and 6 bases separated the two germline ends. DNA for the CDR3: TGTGCCAGCAGCCAAACACGTTACGAGCAGTACTTC. Its protein product is CASSQTRYEQYF.

V usage is TRBV9 and J usage is TRBJ2-7; 9 nucleotides match TRBD1. The junction had 7 bases not matched to a gene; V was cut back by 0 bases and J by 3 bases. CDR1 SGDLS and CDR2 YYNGEE come from the germline V gene. The CDR3 extends over 16 amino acids. CDR3 DNA: TGTGCCAGCAGCGTAGGGGGTGGGACAGGGAGCTACGAGCAGTACTTC. Protein product: CASSVGGGTGSYEQYF. The full variable domain, rest sourced from reference TRBV9 and TRBJ2-7, is DSGVTQTPKHLITATGQRVTLRCSPRSGDLSVYWYQQSLDQGLQFLIQYYNGEERAKGNILERFSAQQFPDLHSELNLSSLELGDSALYFCASSVGGGTGSYEQYFGPGTRLTVT.

This clone was picked up one time. This chain joins TRBV29-1 and TRBJ2-5, with 12 positions matching TRBD2. Germline CDR1 and CDR2: SQVTM and ANQGSEA. This CDR3 has 21 amino acids. The ends lost 4 bases at V and 3 bases at J; junction bases unmatched: 24. The DNA for the CDR3 is TGCAGCGTTGGGGGGTGGGTGACTAGCGGGAGAAGGTATGTCCCCGAAGAGACCCAGTACTTC. Encoded protein: CSVGGWVTSGRRYVPEETQYF.

This clone was counted a single time. This chain joins TRBV4-2 and TRBJ2-7; TRBD1 matches at 10 bases. CDR1 LGHNA and CDR2 YNFKEQ come from the germline V gene. Losses at the gene ends were 4 bases for V and 1 base for J; bases not matched to a gene: 13. This CDR3 is built from 18 residues. The CDR3 sequence: CASSLDRDRGVFSYEQYF. Here the CDR3 DNA reads TGTGCCAGCAGCCTTGACCGGGACAGGGGAGTTTTTTCCTACGAGCAGTACTTC.